Listed below are T cell receptor beta chains from one sample, sequenced in a study of blood T cell repertoires in COVID-19. TCRdb keeps only in-frame clones here, not all; method: immunoSEQ multiplex PCR. The table shows more than 110,000 clones, with roughly 73% occurring only once. The sample taken for sequencing was peripheral blood. These receptors were collected from a woman between 50 and 59 years old with active or convalescent COVID-19. Each CDR3 is given with its conserved first and last residue. The order of the fields is CDR3 DNA, CDR3 protein, J gene, clone size, V gene, CDR3 length, D gene. D genes are given only for firm matches. Clone sizes are given selectively: once, few, many, or a class where the clone is expanded.

CDR3 DNA: TGTGCCTGGAGTGTCACCCGGGAACTTCCCCTCCACTTT; CDR3 protein: CAWSVTRELPLHF; J gene: TRBJ1-6; clone size: .; V gene: TRBV30; CDR3 length: 13; D gene: .
CDR3 DNA: TGCGCCAGCAGCCAAGATTTGGCCAGCTCCTACGAGCAGTACTTC; CDR3 protein: CASSQDLASSYEQYF; J gene: TRBJ2-7; clone size: once; V gene: TRBV4-3; CDR3 length: 15; D gene: .
CDR3 DNA: TGTGCCTGGAGTGGTAGGGAGAACTATGGCTACACCTTC; CDR3 protein: CAWSGRENYGYTF; J gene: TRBJ1-2; clone size: .; V gene: TRBV30; CDR3 length: 13; D gene: .
CDR3 DNA: TGCGCCAGCAGCTCCGGGACAGGGGAGTTTGGCTACACCTTC; CDR3 protein: CASSSGTGEFGYTF; J gene: TRBJ1-2; clone size: .; V gene: TRBV5-1; CDR3 length: 14; D gene: TRBD1
CDR3 DNA: TGCAGTGCTAGTCGTCCGGGGGGAAAAGCTTTCTTT; CDR3 protein: CSASRPGGKAFF; J gene: TRBJ1-1; clone size: .; V gene: TRBV20-1; CDR3 length: 12; D gene: .
CDR3 DNA: TGTGCCAGCAGCGTAACCCCTGGGCAGGGCACTGAAGCTTTCTTT; CDR3 protein: CASSVTPGQGTEAFF; J gene: TRBJ1-1; clone size: few; V gene: TRBV9; CDR3 length: 15; D gene: .
CDR3 DNA: TGTGCCAGCAGTCCCACGGACAGGGAGACAGCAAAACTGTTTTTT; CDR3 protein: CASSPTDRETAKLFF; J gene: TRBJ1-4; clone size: .; V gene: TRBV28; CDR3 length: 15; D gene: TRBD1
CDR3 DNA: TGTGCCAGCAGTGAAGTAGCGAGAGAGACCCAGTACTTC; CDR3 protein: CASSEVARETQYF; J gene: TRBJ2-5; clone size: .; V gene: TRBV6-1; CDR3 length: 13; D gene: .
CDR3 DNA: TGTGCCAGCAGTGCTCTCCAGGGGGCAGATACGCAGTATTTT; CDR3 protein: CASSALQGADTQYF; J gene: TRBJ2-3; clone size: few; V gene: TRBV2; CDR3 length: 14; D gene: TRBD1
CDR3 DNA: TGTGCCTGGAGTGTACAGGGGTGGTTTAGGACTGGAAACACCATATATTTT; CDR3 protein: CAWSVQGWFRTGNTIYF; J gene: TRBJ1-3; clone size: .; V gene: TRBV30; CDR3 length: 17; D gene: TRBD1
CDR3 DNA: TGTGCCAGCAGCTTAGTCGGACAGGCCGTGAACACTGAAGCTTTCTTT; CDR3 protein: CASSLVGQAVNTEAFF; J gene: TRBJ1-1; clone size: .; V gene: TRBV7-6; CDR3 length: 16; D gene: TRBD1
CDR3 DNA: TGTGCCAGCAGCTTAGGTCCAGGGGGGCAAGAGACCCAGTACTTC; CDR3 protein: CASSLGPGGQETQYF; J gene: TRBJ2-5; clone size: few; V gene: TRBV7-9; CDR3 length: 15; D gene: .
CDR3 DNA: TGTGCCAGCAGTTTTGAGAGCGGGGGGATCCCAGATACGCAGTATTTT; CDR3 protein: CASSFESGGIPDTQYF; J gene: TRBJ2-3; clone size: .; V gene: TRBV27; CDR3 length: 16; D gene: TRBD2
CDR3 DNA: TGTGCCAGCAGCCAAGATGGGGACAGAGGGGAAAAACTGTTTTTT; CDR3 protein: CASSQDGDRGEKLFF; J gene: TRBJ1-4; clone size: once; V gene: TRBV5-4; CDR3 length: 15; D gene: TRBD1
CDR3 DNA: TGTGCCAGCAGTCAGACTAGCGGGGTGTACAATGAGCAGTTCTTC; CDR3 protein: CASSQTSGVYNEQFF; J gene: TRBJ2-1; clone size: .; V gene: TRBV28; CDR3 length: 15; D gene: TRBD2
CDR3 DNA: TGTGCCAGCAGTTACGACAGGGGGGCGGATACGCAGTATTTT; CDR3 protein: CASSYDRGADTQYF; J gene: TRBJ2-3; clone size: .; V gene: TRBV6-5; CDR3 length: 14; D gene: TRBD1
CDR3 DNA: TGTGCCAGCAGCTTAGAAGCGGGGGGTGCCGGGGATACGCAGTATTTT; CDR3 protein: CASSLEAGGAGDTQYF; J gene: TRBJ2-3; clone size: few; V gene: TRBV11-3; CDR3 length: 16; D gene: TRBD2
CDR3 DNA: TGTGCCAGTAGTATAGCGACAGGGGGCAACGAGCAGTACTTC; CDR3 protein: CASSIATGGNEQYF; J gene: TRBJ2-7; clone size: once; V gene: TRBV19; CDR3 length: 14; D gene: TRBD1
CDR3 DNA: TGTGCCAGCAGTTACACAGGGATGGGGAACACTGAAGCTTTCTTT; CDR3 protein: CASSYTGMGNTEAFF; J gene: TRBJ1-1; clone size: .; V gene: TRBV6-2/TRBV6-3; CDR3 length: 15; D gene: .
CDR3 DNA: TGTGCCAGCAGCTCCCGGACTAGCGGGAGAGAGACCCAGTACTTC; CDR3 protein: CASSSRTSGRETQYF; J gene: TRBJ2-5; clone size: .; V gene: TRBV28; CDR3 length: 15; D gene: TRBD2
CDR3 DNA: TGCAGCGTTGGGGCCCTTTTCACAGATACGCAGTATTTT; CDR3 protein: CSVGALFTDTQYF; J gene: TRBJ2-3; clone size: once; V gene: TRBV29-1; CDR3 length: 13; D gene: .
CDR3 DNA: TGTGCCAGCAGCAGAGGGACAGTCACTGAAGCTTTCTTT; CDR3 protein: CASSRGTVTEAFF; J gene: TRBJ1-1; clone size: .; V gene: TRBV7-9; CDR3 length: 13; D gene: TRBD1